This TCR beta chain was documented in a study of blood T cell repertoires in COVID-19. About the study: Some COVID-19 samples were acute and others convalescent; all came from the United States, Italy and Spain.

Under the authors' procedure: By means of reference gene primer amplification, nucleated cell counts were estimated. Using immunoSEQ multiplex PCR, the repertoire was profiled, and TCRdb retains in-frame clones only, with some absent. V, J and clone size derive from that table, while D and trimming were established from the DNA sequence. This table has fewer than 200,000 clones, around four fifths appearing once. The germline gives CDR1 SGDLS, CDR2 YYNGEE. The CDR3 has 15 amino acids. The trim removed 5 bases at V and 7 bases at J, leaving 8 bases unmatched. Everyone who took part was 18 to 89 years old, and they came from 24 US areas.

This receptor was taken from a woman between 45 and 65 years old in a cohort exposed to, infected with or recovered from COVID-19 (not recorded which). The material sequenced was PBMCs or T cells enriched from blood (not recorded which). The V call is TRBV9, the J call TRBJ2-3, with 12 bases matching TRBD1. The CDR3 DNA reads as TGTGCCAGCAGATCCGGGACAGGGGGCTCGTATACGCAGTATTTT. Its protein product is CASRSGTGGSYTQYF.